Listed here are 17 T cell receptor beta chains from one sample, sequenced in a study of OX40 agonist ivuxolimab in advanced cancers. The protocol was immunoSEQ multiplex PCR, while the TCRdb copy is restricted to in-frame clones and leaves out a portion. The sample holds 35,000 to 45,000 clones, about 79% seen once. Sequenced material: CD4+ or CD8+ T cells sorted from blood, taken in a trial of the OX40 agonist ivuxolimab. The receptors come from an adult with an advanced solid tumor such as melanoma, head and neck, liver or kidney cancer.

The gene calls are TRBV10-1 and TRBJ2-3, with D maybe TRBD1 (5 bases). V was clipped by 10 bases and J by 2 bases, with 10 bases between them. Germline V gene data show CDR1 as WNHNN and CDR2 as SYGVQD (reference sequence). This CDR3 is built from 12 residues. The CDR3 region is CAISTATDTQYF. The CDR3, as DNA: TGCGCCATCTCGACAGCCACAGATACGCAGTATTTT.

V and J are TRBV19 and TRBJ1-2; 7 nucleotides agree with TRBD1. V gave up 5 bases and J gave up 7 bases; unmatched junction bases: 7. Germline V CDR1 and CDR2: LNHDA, SQIVND (reference sequence). This CDR3 has 13 amino acids. The CDR3 is CASSPVQGVGYTF. CDR3 DNA sequence: TGTGCCAGTAGTCCCGTGCAGGGGGTTGGCTACACCTTC.

V gene TRBV29-1 combines with J gene TRBJ2-5; D may be TRBD1 or TRBD2 (5 bases each). The ends were cut back, 7 bases at V and 3 bases at J, with 15 bases in the middle. Germline assignment: CDR1 SQVTM and CDR2 ANQGSEA. CDR3 length: 13 residues. CDR3: CSGGLRTEETQYF. The CDR3 bases are TGCAGCGGGGGGTTGAGGACCGAAGAGACCCAGTACTTC.

The V call is TRBV6-6, the J call TRBJ1-6; no reliable D call. Germline CDR1 MNHNY, CDR2 SVGAGI (reference sequence). This CDR3 spans 13 amino acids. The CDR3 coding sequence is TGTGCTACAAGTCGTGTTTATAATTCACCCCTCCACTTT. Residues: CATSRVYNSPLHF.

V and J are TRBV7-8 and TRBJ2-1; 7 bases are shared with TRBD1. The germline V gene encodes CDR1 SGHVS and CDR2 FQNEAQ. CDR3 length: 16 residues. The V gene end was trimmed by 5 bases and the J gene end by 0 bases; junction bases not matched to a gene: 7. The CDR3 DNA sequence: TGTGCCAGCAGCCCAGGGACAGTGAGCTCCTACAATGAGCAGTTCTTC. It translates to CASSPGTVSSYNEQFF.

This sequence joins TRBV5-1 and TRBJ2-1; D is undetermined. There are 12 residues in the CDR3. CDR1 and CDR2 (germline): SGHRS, YFSETQ. V gave up 0 bases and J gave up 7 bases, with 5 bases separating them. CDR3: CASSLGFNEQFF. DNA of the CDR3: TGCGCCAGCAGCTTGGGATTTAATGAGCAGTTCTTC.

This clone was picked up one time. The chain carries TRBV6-5 and TRBJ1-1; 7 bases map to TRBD1. V lost 6 bases to trimming and J lost 7 bases; unmatched junction nucleotides: 5. Germline V lookup: CDR1 MNHEY, CDR2 SVGAGI. The CDR3 runs 12 residues. The DNA of the CDR3 is TGTGCCAGCAGCTCCGGGACAGATGAAGCTTTCTTT. Its translation: CASSSGTDEAFF.

V gene TRBV6-5 combines with J gene TRBJ2-7, with 10 positions matching TRBD1. Germline loops: CDR1 MNHEY, CDR2 SVGAGI. This CDR3 has 15 amino acids. Losses at the gene ends were 6 bases for V and 4 bases for J; bases not matched to a gene: 9. In DNA, the CDR3 is TGTGCCAGCAGGTACAAGACAGGGGGCGGTTACGAGCAGTACTTC. Amino acid sequence: CASRYKTGGGYEQYF.

The CDR3 DNA reads as TGTGCCAGCGGGGCGGTGGGGCTTAATGAGCAGTTCTTC. It translates to CASGAVGLNEQFF. The chain is built from TRBV6-1 and TRBJ2-1; a weak D match, TRBD1 (5 bases). The V gene lost 8 bases and the J gene lost 7 bases, with 15 bases spanning the gap. The CDR3 has 13 residues. Germline CDR1 reads MNHNS; CDR2 reads SASEGT.

This chain uses TRBV6-6 with TRBJ1-5; the match to TRBD1 covers 8 bases. CDR3 length: 15 amino acids. V lost 6 bases to trimming and J lost 7 bases; unmatched junction nucleotides: 11. Germline assignment: CDR1 MNHNY and CDR2 SVGAGI (reference sequence). CDR3 nucleotides: TGTGCCAGCAGACCCGGACAGGGTGGAAGCCAGCCCCAGCATTTT. This translates into CASRPGQGGSQPQHF.

This clone was counted at least ten times. The chain combines TRBV19 with TRBJ1-4; D is undetermined. There are 15 residues in the CDR3. Germline V gene lookup returns CDR1 LNHDA and CDR2 SQIVND (reference sequence). V lost 3 bases and J lost 8, with 16 bases in between. The CDR3 protein is CASSIKRARREKLFF. CDR3 DNA: TGTGCCAGTAGTATCAAGAGGGCTCGGAGGGAAAAACTGTTTTTT.

The V call is TRBV2, the J call TRBJ2-2; D remains unclear. Trimming removed 2 bases from V and 6 bases from J, with 4 bases in between. This CDR3 contains 12 residues. Germline V gene lookup returns CDR1 SNHLY and CDR2 FYNNEI. CDR3 amino acids: CASSESAGELFF. CDR3 DNA: TGTGCCAGCAGTGAATCAGCCGGGGAGCTGTTTTTT.

This clone showed up just a few times. V and J are TRBV4-1 and TRBJ2-5; D assignment may be TRBD1 or TRBD2 (6 bases each). Germline V gene data show CDR1 as MGHRA and CDR2 as YSYEKL. This CDR3 has 16 amino acids. Trimming stripped 0 bases from V and 4 bases from J, with 15 bases between. The CDR3 nucleotides read TGCGCCAGCAGCCAAGATGGGGGGCCGAAGAGAGAGACCCAGTACTTC. As protein: CASSQDGGPKRETQYF.

The rearrangement joins TRBV6-5 to TRBJ1-3; tentative D call: TRBD1 (5 bases). This CDR3 comprises 16 residues. The V end was cut by 4 bases, the J end by 4 bases, with 17 bases between. Per germline, CDR1 MNHEY and CDR2 SVGAGI. CDR3 loop: CASSSNQYRSGNTIYF. The CDR3 DNA reads as TGTGCCAGCAGTTCCAACCAATACAGGTCCGGAAACACCATATATTTT.

The genes are TRBV19 and TRBJ2-1, with a possible D match to TRBD1 (6 bases). Germline values: CDR1 LNHDA, CDR2 SQIVND (reference sequence). Trimming removed 5 bases from V and 6 bases from J, with 11 bases in between. CDR3 length: 13 amino acids. In DNA form, the CDR3 reads TGTGCCAGTAGTTCCCGAGGGGGCAATGAGCAGTTCTTC. Its protein is CASSSRGGNEQFF.

This chain connects TRBV28 to TRBJ2-7, with TRBD1 matching 7 bases. V was pared by 4 bases and J by 3 bases, with 3 bases of the junction left unmatched. Germline V CDR1 and CDR2: MDHEN, SYDVKM. There are 13 residues in the CDR3. The CDR3 coding sequence is TGTGCCAGCAGTTCGGGACAGAACTACGAGCAGTACTTC. Protein sequence: CASSSGQNYEQYF.

The chain combines TRBV5-1 with TRBJ2-5; perhaps TRBD2 as D (5 bases). V was cut by 4 bases and J by 5 bases, with 12 bases left in between. The CDR3 is 13 residues long. Germline lookup yields CDR1 SGHRS and CDR2 YFSETQ. CDR3 sequence (DNA): TGCGCCAGCAGCCCTGGACTGGCGGAGACCCAGTACTTC. Translated: CASSPGLAETQYF.